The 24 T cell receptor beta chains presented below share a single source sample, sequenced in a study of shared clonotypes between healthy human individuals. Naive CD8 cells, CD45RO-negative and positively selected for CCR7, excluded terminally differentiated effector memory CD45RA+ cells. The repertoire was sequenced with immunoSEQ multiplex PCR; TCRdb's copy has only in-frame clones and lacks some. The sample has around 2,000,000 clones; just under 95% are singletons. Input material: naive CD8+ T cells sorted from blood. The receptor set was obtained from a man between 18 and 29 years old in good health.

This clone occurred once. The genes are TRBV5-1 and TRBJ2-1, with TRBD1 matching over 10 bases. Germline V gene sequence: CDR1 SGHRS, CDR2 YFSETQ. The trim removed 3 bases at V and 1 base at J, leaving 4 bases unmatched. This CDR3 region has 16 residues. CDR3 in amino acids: CASSSGQGGSYNEQFF. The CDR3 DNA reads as TGCGCCAGCAGCTCTGGACAGGGGGGATCCTACAATGAGCAGTTCTTC.

CDR3 DNA: TGTGCCAGCAGCGTCCGGGGGTCGGATGAAAAACTGTTTTTT. Translation: CASSVRGSDEKLFF. V and J are TRBV9 and TRBJ1-4; possibly TRBD1 for D (5 bases). Germline-derived CDR1 and CDR2 are SGDLS and YYNGEE. V shed 2 bases and J shed 6 bases, with 11 bases lying between them. The CDR3 has 14 residues.

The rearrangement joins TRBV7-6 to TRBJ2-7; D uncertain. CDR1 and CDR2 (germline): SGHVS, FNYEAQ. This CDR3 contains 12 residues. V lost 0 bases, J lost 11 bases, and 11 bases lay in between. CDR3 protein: CASSLAGAEKYF. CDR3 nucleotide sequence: TGTGCCAGCAGCTTAGCGGGCGCTGAGAAGTACTTC. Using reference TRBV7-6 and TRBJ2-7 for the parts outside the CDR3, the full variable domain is GAGVSQSPRYKVTKRGQDVALRCDPISGHVSLYWYRQALGQGPEFLTYFNYEAQQDKSGLPNDRFSAERPEGSISTLTIQRTEQRDSAMYRCASSLAGAEKYFGPGTRLTVT.

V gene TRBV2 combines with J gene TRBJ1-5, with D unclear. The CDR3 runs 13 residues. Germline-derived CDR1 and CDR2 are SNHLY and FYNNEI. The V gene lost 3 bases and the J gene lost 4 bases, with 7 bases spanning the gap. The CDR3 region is CASSDSRNQPQHF. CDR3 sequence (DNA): TGTGCCAGCAGTGACTCGCGAAATCAGCCCCAGCATTTT. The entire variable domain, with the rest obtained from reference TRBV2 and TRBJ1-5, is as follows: EPEVTQTPSHQVTQMGQEVILRCVPISNHLYFYWYRQILGQKVEFLVSFYNNEISEKSEIFDDQFSVERPDGSNFTLKIRSTKLEDSAMYFCASSDSRNQPQHFGDGTRLSIL.

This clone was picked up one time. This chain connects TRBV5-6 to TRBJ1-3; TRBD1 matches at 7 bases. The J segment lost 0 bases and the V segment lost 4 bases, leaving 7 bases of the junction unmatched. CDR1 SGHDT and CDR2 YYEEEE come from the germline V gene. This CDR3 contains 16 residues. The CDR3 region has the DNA TGTGCCAGCAGCGTGGACAGGACCCTCTCTGGAAACACCATATATTTT. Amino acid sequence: CASSVDRTLSGNTIYF.

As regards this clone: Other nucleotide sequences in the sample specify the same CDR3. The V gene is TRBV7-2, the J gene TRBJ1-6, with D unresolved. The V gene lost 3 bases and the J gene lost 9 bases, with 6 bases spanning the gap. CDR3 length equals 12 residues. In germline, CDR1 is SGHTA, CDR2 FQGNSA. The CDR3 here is CASSLGSSPLHF. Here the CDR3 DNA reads TGTGCCAGCAGCTTGGGGAGTTCACCCCTCCACTTT.

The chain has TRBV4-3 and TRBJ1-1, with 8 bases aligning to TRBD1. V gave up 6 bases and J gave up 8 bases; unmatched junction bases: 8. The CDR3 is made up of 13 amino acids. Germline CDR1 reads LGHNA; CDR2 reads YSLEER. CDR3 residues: CASRPDREVEAFF. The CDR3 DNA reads TGCGCCAGCAGACCGGACAGGGAGGTCGAAGCTTTCTTT.

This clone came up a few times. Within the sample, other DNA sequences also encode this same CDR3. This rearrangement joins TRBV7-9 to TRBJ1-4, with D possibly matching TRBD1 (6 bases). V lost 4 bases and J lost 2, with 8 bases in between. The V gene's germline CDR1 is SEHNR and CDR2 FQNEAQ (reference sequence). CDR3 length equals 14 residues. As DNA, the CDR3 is TGTGCCAGCAGCTCCCAGGGGACTAATGAAAAACTGTTTTTT. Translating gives CASSSQGTNEKLFF.

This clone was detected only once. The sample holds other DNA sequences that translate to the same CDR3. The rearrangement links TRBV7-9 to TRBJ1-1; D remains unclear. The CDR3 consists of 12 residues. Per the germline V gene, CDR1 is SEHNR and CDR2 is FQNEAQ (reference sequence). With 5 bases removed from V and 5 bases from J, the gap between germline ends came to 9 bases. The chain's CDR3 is CASSPLGTEAFF. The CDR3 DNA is TGTGCCAGCAGCCCTTTGGGGACTGAAGCTTTCTTT.

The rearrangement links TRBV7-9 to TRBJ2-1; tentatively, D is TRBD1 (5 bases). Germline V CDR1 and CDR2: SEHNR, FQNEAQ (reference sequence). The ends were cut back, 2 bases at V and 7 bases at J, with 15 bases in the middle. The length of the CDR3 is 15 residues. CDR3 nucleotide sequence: TGTGCCAGCAGCTTAACACAGGTAGGGGATAATGAGCAGTTCTTC. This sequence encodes CASSLTQVGDNEQFF.

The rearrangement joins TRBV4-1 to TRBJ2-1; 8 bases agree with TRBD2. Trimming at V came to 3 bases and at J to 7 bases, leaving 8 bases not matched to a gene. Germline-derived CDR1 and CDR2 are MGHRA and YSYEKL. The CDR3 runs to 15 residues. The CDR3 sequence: CASSQRRGGWNEQFF. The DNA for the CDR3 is TGCGCCAGCAGCCAGAGGCGCGGGGGGTGGAATGAGCAGTTCTTC.

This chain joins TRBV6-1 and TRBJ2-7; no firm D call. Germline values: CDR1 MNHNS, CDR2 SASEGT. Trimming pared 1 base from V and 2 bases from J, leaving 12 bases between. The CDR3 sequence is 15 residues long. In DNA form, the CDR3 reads TGTGCCAGCAGTGAAGAGGCCAGTCAGCCCTACGAGCAGTACTTC. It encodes CASSEEASQPYEQYF.

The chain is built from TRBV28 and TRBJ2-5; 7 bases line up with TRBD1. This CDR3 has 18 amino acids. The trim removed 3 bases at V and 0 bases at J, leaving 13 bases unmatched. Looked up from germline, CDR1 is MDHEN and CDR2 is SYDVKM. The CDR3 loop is CASSFDLAGGTHQETQYF. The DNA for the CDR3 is TGTGCCAGCAGTTTTGACCTGGCAGGGGGTACCCACCAAGAGACCCAGTACTTC.

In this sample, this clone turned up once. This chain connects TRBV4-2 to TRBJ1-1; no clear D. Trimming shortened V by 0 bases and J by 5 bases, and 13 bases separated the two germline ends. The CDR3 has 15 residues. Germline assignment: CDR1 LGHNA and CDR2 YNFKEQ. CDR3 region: CASSQDLTSPTEAFF. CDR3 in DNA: TGTGCCAGCAGCCAAGATCTAACTAGCCCGACTGAAGCTTTCTTT.

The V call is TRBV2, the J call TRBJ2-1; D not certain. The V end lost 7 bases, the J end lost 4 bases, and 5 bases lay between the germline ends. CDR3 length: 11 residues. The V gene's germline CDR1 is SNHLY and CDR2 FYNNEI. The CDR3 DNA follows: TGTGCCAGCAAGTGGTACAATGAGCAGTTCTTC. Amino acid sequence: CASKWYNEQFF. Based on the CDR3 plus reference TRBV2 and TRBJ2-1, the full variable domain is EPEVTQTPSHQVTQMGQEVILRCVPISNHLYFYWYRQILGQKVEFLVSFYNNEISEKSEIFDDQFSVERPDGSNFTLKIRSTKLEDSAMYFCASKWYNEQFFGPGTRLTVL.

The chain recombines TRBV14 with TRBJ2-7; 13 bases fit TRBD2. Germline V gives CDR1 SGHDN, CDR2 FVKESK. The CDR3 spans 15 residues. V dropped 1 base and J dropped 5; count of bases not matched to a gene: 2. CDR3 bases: TGTGCCAGCAGCCAAGTTACTAGCGGGAGGGACGAGCAGTACTTC. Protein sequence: CASSQVTSGRDEQYF. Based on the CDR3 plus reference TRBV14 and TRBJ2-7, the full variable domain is EAGVTQFPSHSVIEKGQTVTLRCDPISGHDNLYWYRRVMGKEIKFLLHFVKESKQDESGMPNNRFLAERTGGTYSTLKVQPAELEDSGVYFCASSQVTSGRDEQYFGPGTRLTVT.

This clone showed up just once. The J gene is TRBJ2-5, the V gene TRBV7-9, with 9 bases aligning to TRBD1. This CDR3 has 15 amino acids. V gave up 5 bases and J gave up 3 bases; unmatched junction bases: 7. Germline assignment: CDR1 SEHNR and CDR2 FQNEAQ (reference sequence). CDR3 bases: TGTGCCAGCAGCCCCCGGGACAGGGAAAAAGAGACCCAGTACTTC. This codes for CASSPRDREKETQYF.

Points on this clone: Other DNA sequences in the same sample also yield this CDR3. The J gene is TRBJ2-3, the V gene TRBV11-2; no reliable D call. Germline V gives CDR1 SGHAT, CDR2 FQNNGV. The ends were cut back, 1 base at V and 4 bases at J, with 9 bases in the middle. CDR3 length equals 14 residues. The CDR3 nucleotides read TGTGCCAGCAGCTTAGTGGGTGGCCCAGATACGCAGTATTTT. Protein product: CASSLVGGPDTQYF.

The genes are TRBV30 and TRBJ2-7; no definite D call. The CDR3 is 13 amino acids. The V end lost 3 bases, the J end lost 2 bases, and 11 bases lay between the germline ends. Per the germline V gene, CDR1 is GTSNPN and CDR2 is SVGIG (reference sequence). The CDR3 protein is CAWREGGAYEQYF. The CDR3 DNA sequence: TGTGCCTGGAGGGAAGGCGGAGCCTACGAGCAGTACTTC.

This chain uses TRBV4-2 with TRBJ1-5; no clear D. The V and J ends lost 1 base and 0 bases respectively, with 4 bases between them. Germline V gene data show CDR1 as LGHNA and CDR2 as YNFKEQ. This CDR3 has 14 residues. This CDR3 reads CASSQGYSNQPQHF. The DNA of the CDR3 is TGTGCCAGCAGCCAAGGGTATAGCAATCAGCCCCAGCATTTT.

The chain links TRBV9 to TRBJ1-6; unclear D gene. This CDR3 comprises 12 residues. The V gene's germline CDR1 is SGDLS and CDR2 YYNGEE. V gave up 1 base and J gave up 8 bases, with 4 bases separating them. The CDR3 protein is CASSVSDSPLHF. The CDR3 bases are TGTGCCAGCAGCGTAAGCGATTCACCCCTCCACTTT.

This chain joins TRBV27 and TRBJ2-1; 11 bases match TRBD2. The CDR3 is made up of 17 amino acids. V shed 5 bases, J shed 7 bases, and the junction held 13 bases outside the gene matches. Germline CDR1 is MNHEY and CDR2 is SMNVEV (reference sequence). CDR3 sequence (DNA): TGTGCCAGCAGTGAAATAGCGGGAGGGCCGGTTAGAAATGAGCAGTTCTTC. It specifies CASSEIAGGPVRNEQFF.

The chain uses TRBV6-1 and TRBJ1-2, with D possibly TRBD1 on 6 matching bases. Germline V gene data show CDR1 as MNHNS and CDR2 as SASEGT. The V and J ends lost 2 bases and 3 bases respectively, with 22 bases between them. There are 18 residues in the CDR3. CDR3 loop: CASSELDGGLFFDYGYTF. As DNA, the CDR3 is TGTGCCAGCAGTGAATTGGATGGGGGGCTTTTTTTCGACTATGGCTACACCTTC.

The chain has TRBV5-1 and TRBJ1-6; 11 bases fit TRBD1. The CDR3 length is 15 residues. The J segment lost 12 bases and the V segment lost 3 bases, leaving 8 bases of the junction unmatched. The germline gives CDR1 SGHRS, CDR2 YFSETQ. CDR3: CASSSGTGGWEPLHF. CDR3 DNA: TGCGCCAGCAGCTCCGGGACAGGGGGATGGGAACCCCTCCACTTT. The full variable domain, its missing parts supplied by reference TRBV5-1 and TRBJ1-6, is KAGVTQTPRYLIKTRGQQVTLSCSPISGHRSVSWYQQTPGQGLQFLFEYFSETQRNKGNFPGRFSGRQFSNSRSEMNVSTLELGDSALYLCASSSGTGGWEPLHFGNGTRLTVT.